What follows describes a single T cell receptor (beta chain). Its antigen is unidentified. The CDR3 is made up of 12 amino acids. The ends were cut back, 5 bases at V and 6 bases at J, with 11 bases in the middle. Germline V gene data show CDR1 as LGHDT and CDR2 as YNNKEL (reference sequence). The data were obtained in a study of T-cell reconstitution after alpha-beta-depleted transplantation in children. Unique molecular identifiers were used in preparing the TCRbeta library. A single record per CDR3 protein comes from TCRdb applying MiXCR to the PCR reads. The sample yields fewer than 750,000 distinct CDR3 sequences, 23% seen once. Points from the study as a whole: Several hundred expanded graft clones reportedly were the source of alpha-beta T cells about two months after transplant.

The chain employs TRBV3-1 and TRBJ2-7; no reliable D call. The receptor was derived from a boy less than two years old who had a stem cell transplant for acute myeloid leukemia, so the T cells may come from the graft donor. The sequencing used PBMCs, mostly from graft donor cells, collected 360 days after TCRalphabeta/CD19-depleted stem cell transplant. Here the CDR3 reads CASSSFSSEQYF. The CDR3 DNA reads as TGTGCCAGCAGCTCTTTCTCTTCCGAGCAGTACTTC.